This T cell receptor (beta chain) derives from a study of CD8 T cells in Susac syndrome. Study details: Intravenous immunoglobulin alone or corticosteroids were being given to patients with Susac syndrome at blood draw, unless they were therapy-naive.

With random hexamers, roughly 0.45 to 1 ug RNA was reverse transcribed. The amplification used immunoSEQ multiplex PCR on TCR beta CDR3; it spanned 54 Vbeta and 13 Jbeta. Using its own MiXCR run on the immunoSEQ multiplex PCR reads, TCRdb lists one record per CDR3 protein. The sample includes roughly 190,000 distinct CDR3 sequences, approximately 95% of them seen just once. The patients with Susac syndrome satisfied recently defined diagnostic criteria for either definite or probable disease. Negative isolation was used for CD8+ and CD4+ T cells and FACS enrichment for TEMRA cells. The sequenced sample was CD8+ T cells from PBMCs. The sequence derives from a human donor with Susac syndrome.

Here the CDR3 reads CASSKYDRDRDEQFF. The CDR3 DNA is TGTGCCAGCAGCAAATACGACAGGGACAGGGATGAGCAGTTCTTC. This sequence joins TRBV5-6 and TRBJ2-1; 9 bases fit TRBD1. CDR1 is SGHDT and CDR2 is YYEEEE in the germline V gene. J was trimmed by 8 bases and V by 4 bases; bases with no gene match: 10. CDR3 length: 15 residues.